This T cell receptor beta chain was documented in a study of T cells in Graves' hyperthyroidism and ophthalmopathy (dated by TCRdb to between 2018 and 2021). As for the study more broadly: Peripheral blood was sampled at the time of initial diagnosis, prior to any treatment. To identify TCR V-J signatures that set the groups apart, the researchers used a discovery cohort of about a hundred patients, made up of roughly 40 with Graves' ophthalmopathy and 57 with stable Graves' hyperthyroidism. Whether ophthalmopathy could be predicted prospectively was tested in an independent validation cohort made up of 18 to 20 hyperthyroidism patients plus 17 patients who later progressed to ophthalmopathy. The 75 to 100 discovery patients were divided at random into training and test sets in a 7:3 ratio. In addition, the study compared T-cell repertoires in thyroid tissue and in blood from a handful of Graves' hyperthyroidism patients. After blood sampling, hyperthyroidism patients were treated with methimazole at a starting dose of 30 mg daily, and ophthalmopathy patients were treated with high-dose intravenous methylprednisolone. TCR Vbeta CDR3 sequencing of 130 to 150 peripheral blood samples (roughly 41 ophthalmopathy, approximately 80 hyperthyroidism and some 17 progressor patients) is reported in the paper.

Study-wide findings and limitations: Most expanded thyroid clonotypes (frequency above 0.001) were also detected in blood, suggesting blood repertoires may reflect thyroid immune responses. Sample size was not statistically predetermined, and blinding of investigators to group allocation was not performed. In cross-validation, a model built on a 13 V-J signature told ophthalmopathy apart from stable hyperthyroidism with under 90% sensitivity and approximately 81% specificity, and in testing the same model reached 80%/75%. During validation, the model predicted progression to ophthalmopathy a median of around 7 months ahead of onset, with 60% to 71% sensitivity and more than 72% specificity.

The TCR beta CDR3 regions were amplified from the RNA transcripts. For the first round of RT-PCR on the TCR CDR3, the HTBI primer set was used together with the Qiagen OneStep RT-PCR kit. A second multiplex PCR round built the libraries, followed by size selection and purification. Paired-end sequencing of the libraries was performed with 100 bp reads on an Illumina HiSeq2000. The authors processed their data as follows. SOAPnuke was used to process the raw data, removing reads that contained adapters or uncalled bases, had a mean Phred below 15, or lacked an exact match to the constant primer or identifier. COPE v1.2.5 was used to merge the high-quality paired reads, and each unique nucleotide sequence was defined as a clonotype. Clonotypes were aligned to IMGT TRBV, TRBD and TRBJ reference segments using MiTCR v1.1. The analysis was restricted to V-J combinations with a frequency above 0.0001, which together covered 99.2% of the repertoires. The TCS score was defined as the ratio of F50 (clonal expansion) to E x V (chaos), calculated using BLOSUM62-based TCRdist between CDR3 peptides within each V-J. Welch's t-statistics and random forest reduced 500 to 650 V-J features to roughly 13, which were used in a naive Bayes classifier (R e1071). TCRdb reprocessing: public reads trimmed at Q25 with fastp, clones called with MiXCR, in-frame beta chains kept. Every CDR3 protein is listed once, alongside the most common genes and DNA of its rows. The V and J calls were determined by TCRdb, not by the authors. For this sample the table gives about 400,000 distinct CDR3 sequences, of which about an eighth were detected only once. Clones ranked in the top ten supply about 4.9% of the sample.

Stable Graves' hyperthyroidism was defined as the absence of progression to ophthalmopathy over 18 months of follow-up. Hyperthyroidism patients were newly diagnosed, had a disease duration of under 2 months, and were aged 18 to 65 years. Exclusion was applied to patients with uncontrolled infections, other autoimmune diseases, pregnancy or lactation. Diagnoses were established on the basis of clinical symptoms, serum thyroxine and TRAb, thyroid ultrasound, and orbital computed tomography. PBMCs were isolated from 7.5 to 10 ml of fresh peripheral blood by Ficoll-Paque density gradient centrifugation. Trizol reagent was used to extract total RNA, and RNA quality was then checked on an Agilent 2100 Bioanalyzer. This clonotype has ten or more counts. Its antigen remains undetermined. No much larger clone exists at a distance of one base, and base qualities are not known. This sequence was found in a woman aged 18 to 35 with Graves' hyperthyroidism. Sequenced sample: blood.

This receptor carries the CDR3 CASSQLGSTYNSPLHF. In nucleotides, the sequence is TGTGCCAGCAGCCAGCTAGGAAGCACCTATAATTCACCCCTCCACTTT. The chain is made from TRBV3-1 and TRBJ1-6, with no D gene named confidently. The CDR3 holds 16 amino acids from the cysteine to the phenylalanine. Just CDR3 DNA is preserved here, 48 bases in frame from base 1. The V end loses 3 bases and the J end loses 2 bases, and a stretch of 11 bases separates them. From a lookup of the germline V gene (reference sequence), CDR1 and CDR2 are LGHDT and YNNKEL.